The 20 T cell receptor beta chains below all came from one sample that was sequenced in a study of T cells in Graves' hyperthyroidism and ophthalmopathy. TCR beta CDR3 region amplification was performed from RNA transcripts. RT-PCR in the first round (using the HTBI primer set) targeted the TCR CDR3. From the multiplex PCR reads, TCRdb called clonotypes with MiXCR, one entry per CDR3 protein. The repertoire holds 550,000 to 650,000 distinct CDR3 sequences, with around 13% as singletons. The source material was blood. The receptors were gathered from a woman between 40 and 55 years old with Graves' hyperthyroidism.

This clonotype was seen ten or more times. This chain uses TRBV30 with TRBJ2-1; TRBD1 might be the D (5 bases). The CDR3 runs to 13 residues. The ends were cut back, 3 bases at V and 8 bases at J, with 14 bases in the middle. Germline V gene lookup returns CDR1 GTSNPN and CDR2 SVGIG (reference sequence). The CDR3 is CAWSLRVGDEQFF. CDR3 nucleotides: TGTGCCTGGAGCCTCCGAGTAGGGGATGAGCAGTTCTTC.

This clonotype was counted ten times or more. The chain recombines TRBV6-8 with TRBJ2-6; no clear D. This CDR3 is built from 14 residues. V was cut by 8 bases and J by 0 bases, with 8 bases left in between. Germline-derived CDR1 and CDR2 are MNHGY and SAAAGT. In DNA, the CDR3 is TGTGCCAGCGAGTCGATCTCTGGGGCCAACGTCCTGACTTTC. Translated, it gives CASESISGANVLTF.

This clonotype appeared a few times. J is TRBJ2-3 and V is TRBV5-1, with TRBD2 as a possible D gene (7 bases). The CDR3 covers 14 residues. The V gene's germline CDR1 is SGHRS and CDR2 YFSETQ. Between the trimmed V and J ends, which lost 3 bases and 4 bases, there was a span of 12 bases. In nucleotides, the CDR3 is TGCGCCAGCAGCTACGGGGGGCTCGCAGATACGCAGTATTTT. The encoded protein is CASSYGGLADTQYF.

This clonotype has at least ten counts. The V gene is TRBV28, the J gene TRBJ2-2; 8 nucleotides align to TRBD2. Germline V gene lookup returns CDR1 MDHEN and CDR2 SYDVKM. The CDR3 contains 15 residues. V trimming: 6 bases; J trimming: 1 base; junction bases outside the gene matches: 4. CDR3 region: CASRLLAVNTGELFF. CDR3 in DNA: TGTGCCAGCAGGCTACTAGCGGTGAACACCGGGGAGCTGTTTTTT.

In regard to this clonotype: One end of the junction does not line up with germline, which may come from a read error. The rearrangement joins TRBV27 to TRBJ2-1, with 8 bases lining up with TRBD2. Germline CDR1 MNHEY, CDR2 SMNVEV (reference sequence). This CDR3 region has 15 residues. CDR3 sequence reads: CASSPGGGSYNEQLF. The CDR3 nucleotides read TGTGCCAGCAGTCCGGGGGGGGGCTCCTACAATGAGCAGCTCTTC.

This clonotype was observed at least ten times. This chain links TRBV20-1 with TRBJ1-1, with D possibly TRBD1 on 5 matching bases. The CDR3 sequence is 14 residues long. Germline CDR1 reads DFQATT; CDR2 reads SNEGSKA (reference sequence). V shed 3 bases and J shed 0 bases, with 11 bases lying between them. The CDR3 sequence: CSASVPGLNTEAFF. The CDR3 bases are TGCAGTGCTAGTGTCCCAGGGTTGAACACTGAAGCTTTCTTT.

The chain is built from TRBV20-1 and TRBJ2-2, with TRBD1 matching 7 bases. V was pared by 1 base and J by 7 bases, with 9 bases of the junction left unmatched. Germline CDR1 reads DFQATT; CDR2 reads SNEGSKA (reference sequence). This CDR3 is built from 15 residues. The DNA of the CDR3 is TGCAGTGCTAGAGTGCCTAGAGGGGGCCTCGGGGAGCTGTTTTTT. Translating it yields CSARVPRGGLGELFF.

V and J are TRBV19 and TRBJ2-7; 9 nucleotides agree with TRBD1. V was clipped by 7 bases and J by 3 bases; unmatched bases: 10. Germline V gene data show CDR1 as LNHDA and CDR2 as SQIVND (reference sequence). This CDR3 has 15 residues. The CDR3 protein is CASNIEGQGHYEQYF. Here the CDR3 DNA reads TGTGCCAGTAATATCGAGGGACAGGGACACTACGAGCAGTACTTC.

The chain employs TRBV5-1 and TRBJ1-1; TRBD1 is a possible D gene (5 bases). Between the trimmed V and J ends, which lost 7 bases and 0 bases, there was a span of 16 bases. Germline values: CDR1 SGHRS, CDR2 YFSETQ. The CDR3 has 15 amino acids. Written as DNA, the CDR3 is TGCGCCAGCTGCCCACAGGTTGAAGTGAACACTGAAGCTTTCTTT. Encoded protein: CASCPQVEVNTEAFF. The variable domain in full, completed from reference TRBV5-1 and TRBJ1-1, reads KAGVTQTPRYLIKTRGQQVTLSCSPISGHRSVSWYQQTPGQGLQFLFEYFSETQRNKGNFPGRFSGRQFSNSRSEMNVSTLELGDSALYLCASCPQVEVNTEAFFGQGTRLTVV.

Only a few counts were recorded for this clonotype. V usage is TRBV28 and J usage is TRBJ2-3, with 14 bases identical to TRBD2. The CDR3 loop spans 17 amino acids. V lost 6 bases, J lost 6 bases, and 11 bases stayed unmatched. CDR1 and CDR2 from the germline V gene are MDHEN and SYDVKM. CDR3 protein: CASSLGLAGAGLDTQYF. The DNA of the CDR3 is TGTGCCAGCAGCCTGGGACTAGCGGGGGCGGGACTGGATACGCAGTATTTT.

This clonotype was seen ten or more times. The CDR3 DNA reads as TGCGCCAGCAGCGTCCTGGATGAGCAGTTCTTC. The encoded protein is CASSVLDEQFF. V and J are TRBV5-1 and TRBJ2-1; D is unclear. V lost 4 bases to trimming and J lost 8 bases, with 7 bases between them. The CDR3 has 11 residues. Germline assignment: CDR1 SGHRS and CDR2 YFSETQ. Full variable domain (outside the CDR3, taken from reference TRBV5-1 and TRBJ2-1): KAGVTQTPRYLIKTRGQQVTLSCSPISGHRSVSWYQQTPGQGLQFLFEYFSETQRNKGNFPGRFSGRQFSNSRSEMNVSTLELGDSALYLCASSVLDEQFFGPGTRLTVL.

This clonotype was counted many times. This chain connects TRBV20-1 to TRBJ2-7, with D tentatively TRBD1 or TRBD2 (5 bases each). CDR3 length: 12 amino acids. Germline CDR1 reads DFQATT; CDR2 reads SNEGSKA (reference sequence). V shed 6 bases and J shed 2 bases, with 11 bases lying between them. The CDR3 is CSAGDGTYEQYF. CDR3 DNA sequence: TGCAGTGCCGGGGACGGAACCTACGAGCAGTACTTC.

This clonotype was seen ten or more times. In DNA, the CDR3 is TGTGCCAGCAGCCATCCGGGGGCCGGTGAAGCTTTCTTT. Its translation: CASSHPGAGEAFF. The V gene is TRBV7-9, the J gene TRBJ1-1, with a tentative D call TRBD1 (6 bases). Germline V gene sequence: CDR1 SEHNR, CDR2 FQNEAQ (reference sequence). This CDR3 spans 13 amino acids. Trimming took 5 bases from V and 7 from J, leaving 14 bases between them.

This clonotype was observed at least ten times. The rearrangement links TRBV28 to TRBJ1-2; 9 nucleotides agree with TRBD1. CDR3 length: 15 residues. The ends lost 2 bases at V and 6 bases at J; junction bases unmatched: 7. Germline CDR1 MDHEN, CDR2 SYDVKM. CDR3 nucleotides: TGTGCCAGCAGTTTAGGCCGACAGGGGGTCAATGGCTACACCTTC. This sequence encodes CASSLGRQGVNGYTF.

CDR3: CASSPRDRVTDTQYF. The CDR3 nucleotides are TGTGCCAGCAGCCCCCGGGACAGAGTCACAGATACGCAGTATTTT. V and J are TRBV5-8 and TRBJ2-3; 7 nucleotides line up with TRBD1. V dropped 4 bases and J dropped 2; count of bases not matched to a gene: 7. Germline CDR1 SGHTS, CDR2 YDEGEE. The CDR3 is 15 amino acids. The full variable domain, its missing parts supplied by reference TRBV5-8 and TRBJ2-3, is EAGVTQSPTHLIKTRGQQATLRCSPISGHTSVYWYQQALGLGLQFLLWYDEGEERNRGNFPPRFSGRQFPNYSSELNVNALELEDSALYLCASSPRDRVTDTQYFGPGTRLTVL.

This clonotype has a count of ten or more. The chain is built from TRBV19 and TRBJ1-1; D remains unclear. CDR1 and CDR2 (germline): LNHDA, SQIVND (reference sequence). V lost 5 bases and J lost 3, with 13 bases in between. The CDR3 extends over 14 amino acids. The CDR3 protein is CASSWQLGDTEAFF. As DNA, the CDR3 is TGTGCCAGTAGTTGGCAACTAGGCGACACTGAAGCTTTCTTT.

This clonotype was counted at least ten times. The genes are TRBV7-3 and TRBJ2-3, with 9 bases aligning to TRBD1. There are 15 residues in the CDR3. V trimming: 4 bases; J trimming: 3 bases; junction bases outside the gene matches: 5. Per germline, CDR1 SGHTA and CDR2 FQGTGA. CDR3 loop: CASSSGQGGTDTQYF. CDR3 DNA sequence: TGTGCCAGCAGCTCGGGACAGGGCGGGACAGATACGCAGTATTTT.

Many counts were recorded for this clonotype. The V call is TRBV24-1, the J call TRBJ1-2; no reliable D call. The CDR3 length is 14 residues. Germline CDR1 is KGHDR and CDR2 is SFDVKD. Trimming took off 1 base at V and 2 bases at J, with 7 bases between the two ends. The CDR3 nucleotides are TGTGCCACCAGTGATTTTGGCTCCAACTATGGCTACACCTTC. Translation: CATSDFGSNYGYTF.

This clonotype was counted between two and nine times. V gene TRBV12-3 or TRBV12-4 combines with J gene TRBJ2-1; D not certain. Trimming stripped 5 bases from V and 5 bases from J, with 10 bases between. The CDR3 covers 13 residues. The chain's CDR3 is CASSHSRNNEQFF. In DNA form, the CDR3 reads TGTGCCAGCAGTCACTCCCGGAACAATGAGCAGTTCTTC.

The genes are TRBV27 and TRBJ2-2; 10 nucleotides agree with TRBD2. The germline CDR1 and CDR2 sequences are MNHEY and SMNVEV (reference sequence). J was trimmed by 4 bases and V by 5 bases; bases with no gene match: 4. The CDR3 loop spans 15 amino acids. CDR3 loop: CASSPVAGGTGELFF. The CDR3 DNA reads TGTGCCAGCAGTCCGGTAGCGGGAGGCACCGGGGAGCTGTTTTTT.